This T cell receptor (beta chain) was captured by sequencing in a study of a mutant IDH1 vaccine in newly diagnosed glioma. Study details: The treated group averaged about 41 years old and was around 62% male, around 38% female. Before enrollment, the patients had been treated with radiotherapy alone, temozolomide alone, or both together. Most of them had received both. Study outcomes and limitations: Alterations occurring in top peripheral T cell clonotypes seemed unrelated to pseudoprogression.

The count of this clone is one. Antigen unknown. It is likely a read error, because the conserved phenylalanine at the end of the CDR3 is missing. Because the CDR3's place on the DNA is in doubt, the DNA is left out and the CDR3 is given as listed by TCRdb. Stated time point: baseline, week 1 (first vaccination visit). Documented treatment: pre-vaccination baseline after standard-of-care therapy. Astrocytomas that were new, WHO grade 3 or 4, IDH1-mutant and ATRX-lost were present in the donors. The data were produced by immunoSEQ multiplex PCR, yet TCRdb's version contains in-frame clones alone and is incomplete. The repertoire holds around 99,000 clones, 80% seen once, with 6% to 8% in the top ten. Germline V gene sequence: CDR1 MNHNS, CDR2 SASEGT. The CDR3 region is 12 residues in length, termini included.

The V gene is TRBV6-1, the J gene TRBJ2-7. This specimen consisted of PBMCs, obtained from a glioma patient treated with radiotherapy, temozolomide or both. The sequence derives from a man in his forties with glioma. The CDR3 loop reads CASSAELLPPWI.